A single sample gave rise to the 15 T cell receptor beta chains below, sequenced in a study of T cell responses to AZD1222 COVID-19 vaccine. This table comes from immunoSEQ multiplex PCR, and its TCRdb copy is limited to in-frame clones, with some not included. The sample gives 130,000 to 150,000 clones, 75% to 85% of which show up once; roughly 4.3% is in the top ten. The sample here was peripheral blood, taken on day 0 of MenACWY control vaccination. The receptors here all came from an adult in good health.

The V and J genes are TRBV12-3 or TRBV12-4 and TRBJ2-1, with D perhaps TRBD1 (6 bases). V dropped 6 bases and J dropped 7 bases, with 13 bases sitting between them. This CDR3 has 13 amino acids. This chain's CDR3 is CASSLGQRNEQFF. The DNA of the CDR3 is TGTGCCAGCAGCCTCGGACAGCGGAATGAGCAGTTCTTC.

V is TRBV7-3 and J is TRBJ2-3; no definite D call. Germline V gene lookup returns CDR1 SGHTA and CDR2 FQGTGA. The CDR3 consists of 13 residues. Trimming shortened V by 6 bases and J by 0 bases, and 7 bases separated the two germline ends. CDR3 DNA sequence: TGTGCCAGCAGTGTCGGTAGCACAGATACGCAGTATTTT. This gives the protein CASSVGSTDTQYF.

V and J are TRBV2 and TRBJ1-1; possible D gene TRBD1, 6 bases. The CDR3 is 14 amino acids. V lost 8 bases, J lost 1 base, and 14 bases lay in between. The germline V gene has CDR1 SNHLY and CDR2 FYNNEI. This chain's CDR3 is CASLPQGENTEAFF. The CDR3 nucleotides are TGTGCCAGCCTTCCACAGGGAGAGAACACTGAAGCTTTCTTT.

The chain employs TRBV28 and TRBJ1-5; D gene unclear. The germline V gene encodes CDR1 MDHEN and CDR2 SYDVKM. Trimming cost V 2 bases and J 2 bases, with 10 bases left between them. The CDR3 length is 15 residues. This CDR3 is CASSLVAGGNQPQHF. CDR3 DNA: TGTGCCAGCAGTTTAGTGGCCGGGGGCAATCAGCCCCAGCATTTT.

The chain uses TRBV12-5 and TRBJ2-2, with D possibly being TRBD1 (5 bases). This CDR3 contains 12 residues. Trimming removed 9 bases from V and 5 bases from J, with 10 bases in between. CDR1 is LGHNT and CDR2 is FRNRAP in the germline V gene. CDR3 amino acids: CASQGFTGELFF. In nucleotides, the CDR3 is TGTGCTAGCCAGGGATTTACCGGGGAGCTGTTTTTT.

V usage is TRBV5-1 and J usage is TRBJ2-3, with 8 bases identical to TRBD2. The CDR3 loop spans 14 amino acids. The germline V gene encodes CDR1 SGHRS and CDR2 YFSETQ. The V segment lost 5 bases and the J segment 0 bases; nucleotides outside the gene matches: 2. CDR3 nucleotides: TGCGCCAGCAGAGCGGGAGCTAGCACAGATACGCAGTATTTT. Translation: CASRAGASTDTQYF.

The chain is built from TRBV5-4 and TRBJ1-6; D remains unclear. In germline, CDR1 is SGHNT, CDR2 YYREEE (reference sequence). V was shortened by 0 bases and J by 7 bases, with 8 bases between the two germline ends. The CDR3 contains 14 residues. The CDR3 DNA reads TGTGCCAGCAGCTTGGCTGGGATCAATTCACCCCTCCACTTT. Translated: CASSLAGINSPLHF.

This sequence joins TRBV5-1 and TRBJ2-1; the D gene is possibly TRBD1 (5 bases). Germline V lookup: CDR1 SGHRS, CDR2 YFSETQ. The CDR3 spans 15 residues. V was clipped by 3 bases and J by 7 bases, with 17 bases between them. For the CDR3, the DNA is TGCGCCAGCAGCTCTGGGGCAGCCCGTGCGAATGAGCAGTTCTTC. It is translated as CASSSGAARANEQFF.

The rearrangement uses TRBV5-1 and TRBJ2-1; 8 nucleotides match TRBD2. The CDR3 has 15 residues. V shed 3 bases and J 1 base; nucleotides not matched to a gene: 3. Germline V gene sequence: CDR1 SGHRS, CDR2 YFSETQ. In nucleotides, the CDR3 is TGCGCCAGCAGCTCGGGAGGGGGGTCCTACAATGAGCAGTTCTTC. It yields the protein CASSSGGGSYNEQFF. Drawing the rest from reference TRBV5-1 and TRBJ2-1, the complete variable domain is KAGVTQTPRYLIKTRGQQVTLSCSPISGHRSVSWYQQTPGQGLQFLFEYFSETQRNKGNFPGRFSGRQFSNSRSEMNVSTLELGDSALYLCASSSGGGSYNEQFFGPGTRLTVL.

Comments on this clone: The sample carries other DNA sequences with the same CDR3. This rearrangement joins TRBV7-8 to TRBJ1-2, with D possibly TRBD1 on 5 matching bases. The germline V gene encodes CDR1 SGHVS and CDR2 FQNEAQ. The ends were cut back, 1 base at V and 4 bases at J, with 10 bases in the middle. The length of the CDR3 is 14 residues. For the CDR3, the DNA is TGTGCCAGCAGCTTAGATCGCGGGGGCTATGGCTACACCTTC. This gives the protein CASSLDRGGYGYTF.

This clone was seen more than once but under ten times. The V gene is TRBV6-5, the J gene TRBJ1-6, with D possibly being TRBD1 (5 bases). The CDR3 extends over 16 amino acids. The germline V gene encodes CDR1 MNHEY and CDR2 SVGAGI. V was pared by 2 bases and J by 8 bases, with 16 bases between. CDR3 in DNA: TGTGCCAGCAGTTACGGGAACGACAGACTACATTCACCCCTCCACTTT. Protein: CASSYGNDRLHSPLHF.

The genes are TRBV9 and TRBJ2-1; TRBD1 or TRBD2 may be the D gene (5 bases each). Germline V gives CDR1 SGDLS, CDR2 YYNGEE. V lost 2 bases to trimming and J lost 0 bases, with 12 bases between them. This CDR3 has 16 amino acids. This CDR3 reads CASSVMGDFSYNEQFF. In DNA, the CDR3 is TGTGCCAGCAGCGTCATGGGGGATTTCTCCTACAATGAGCAGTTCTTC.

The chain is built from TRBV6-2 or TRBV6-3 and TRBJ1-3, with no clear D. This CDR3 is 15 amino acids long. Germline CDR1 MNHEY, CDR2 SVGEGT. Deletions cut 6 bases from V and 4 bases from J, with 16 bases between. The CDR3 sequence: CASSLRPGAGNTIYF. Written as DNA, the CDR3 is TGTGCCAGCAGCCTACGCCCCGGCGCGGGAAACACCATATATTTT.

The CDR3: CASSEVTGYGYTF. The CDR3, as DNA: TGTGCCAGCAGTGAAGTAACTGGATATGGCTACACCTTC. The chain links TRBV2 to TRBJ1-2; D uncertain. V lost 1 base, J lost 5 bases, and 8 bases lay in between. Germline loops: CDR1 SNHLY, CDR2 FYNNEI. The CDR3 consists of 13 residues.

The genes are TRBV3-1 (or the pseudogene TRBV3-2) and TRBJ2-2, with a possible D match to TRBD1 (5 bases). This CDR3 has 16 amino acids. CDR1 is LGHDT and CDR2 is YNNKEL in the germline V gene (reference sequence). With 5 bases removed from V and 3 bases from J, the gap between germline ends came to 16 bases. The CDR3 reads CASSWKGEGDTGELFF. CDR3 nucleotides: TGTGCCAGCAGCTGGAAGGGTGAAGGGGACACCGGGGAGCTGTTTTTT.